Below, one T cell receptor beta chain is given with its context. RNA amounts of roughly 0.5 to 1 ug underwent reverse transcription with random hexamers. Each CDR3 protein gets one entry after TCRdb re-called the immunoSEQ multiplex PCR reads with MiXCR. The data show under 200,000 distinct CDR3 sequences, with over 85% seen just once and about 0.13% held by the top ten. The sample belongs to a study of CD8 T cells in Susac syndrome. The CDR3 extends over 17 amino acids. V lost 5 bases to trimming and J lost 3 bases; unmatched junction nucleotides: 14. The genes are TRBV12-3 or TRBV12-4 and TRBJ1-1; 8 nucleotides match TRBD1. Sequenced sample: CD4+ T cells from PBMCs. The sequence came from a human donor in good health. The CDR3 nucleotides are TGTGCCAGCAGTGGGGACGGGACAGGTATCCTGTACACTGAAGCTTTCTTT. As protein: CASSGDGTGILYTEAFF.